These T cell receptor beta chains were read from a single sample in a study of blood T cell repertoires in COVID-19. The data were produced by immunoSEQ multiplex PCR, yet TCRdb's version contains in-frame clones alone and is incomplete. The profile shows 200,000 or so clones, about four fifths of them singletons. Material: PBMCs or T cells enriched from blood (not recorded which). These receptor sequences come from a man aged 40-49 years who had recovered from COVID-19. Both conserved end residues are part of each CDR3.

j_call	v_call	cdr3_aa
TRBJ2-2	TRBV5-8	CASSLGLAVYTGELFF
TRBJ1-2	TRBV11-2	CASSLDTGTGEDYGYTF
TRBJ1-4	TRBV4-3	CASSPRGATNEKLFF
TRBJ1-3	TRBV5-1	CASSLGESSGNTIYF
TRBJ1-4	TRBV4-2	CASSQGTVTEKLFF
TRBJ1-2	TRBV5-1	CASSLAGRLDHGYTF
TRBJ1-1	TRBV7-2	CASRQGQGTTEAFF
TRBJ2-1	TRBV7-2	CASSPGGGSYNEQFF
TRBJ1-1	TRBV6-2/TRBV6-3	CASSRPGPGAFF
TRBJ1-4	TRBV7-9	CASTRGATNEKLFF
TRBJ1-4	TRBV28	CASSFRTGQEKLFF
TRBJ1-1	TRBV3-1/TRBV3-2	CASSRGQGGYTEAFF
TRBJ2-1	TRBV11-3	CASSLDLLAGGNEQFF
TRBJ2-5	TRBV7-7	CASSLGQTEQETQYF
TRBJ2-1	TRBV24-1	CATSEPGTSDGNEQFF
TRBJ1-1	TRBV18	CASSPFNGNTEAFF
TRBJ2-3	TRBV27	CASSGTRSDTQYF
TRBJ2-1	TRBV9	CASSVISGWLNEQFF
TRBJ1-1	TRBV30	CAWSTLNRGGAFF
TRBJ1-1	TRBV5-4	CASSVRRGEAFF
TRBJ1-1	TRBV5-1	CASQPAGGWDTEAFF
TRBJ1-1	TRBV2	CASSRQGVNTEAFF
TRBJ1-2	TRBV6-5	CASSHGDVRGYTF
TRBJ1-2	TRBV4-1	CASSQVSSIGGALGYTF
TRBJ2-7	TRBV27	CASSRSGGLRREQYF
TRBJ2-7	TRBV6-2/TRBV6-3	CASSAGTGVEQYF
TRBJ1-1	TRBV14	CASSQDNQGAIRAFF
TRBJ1-1	TRBV19	CASSMGQREAFF
TRBJ2-7	TRBV5-6	CASSPTGMGEQYF
TRBJ1-2	TRBV4-2	CASSQGVGYRGYTF
TRBJ2-2	TRBV2	CASSVTGRTGELFF
TRBJ2-1	TRBV4-3	CASSQEGQVKYEQFF
TRBJ2-7	TRBV6-2/TRBV6-3	CASSYSAGSYEQYF
TRBJ2-7	TRBV7-8	CASSLRETHSKEQYF
TRBJ2-2	TRBV7-8	CASSRDRGSAGELFF
TRBJ1-2	TRBV18	CASSPPGVGGYTF
TRBJ2-6	TRBV9	CASSPWYGRSGANVLTF